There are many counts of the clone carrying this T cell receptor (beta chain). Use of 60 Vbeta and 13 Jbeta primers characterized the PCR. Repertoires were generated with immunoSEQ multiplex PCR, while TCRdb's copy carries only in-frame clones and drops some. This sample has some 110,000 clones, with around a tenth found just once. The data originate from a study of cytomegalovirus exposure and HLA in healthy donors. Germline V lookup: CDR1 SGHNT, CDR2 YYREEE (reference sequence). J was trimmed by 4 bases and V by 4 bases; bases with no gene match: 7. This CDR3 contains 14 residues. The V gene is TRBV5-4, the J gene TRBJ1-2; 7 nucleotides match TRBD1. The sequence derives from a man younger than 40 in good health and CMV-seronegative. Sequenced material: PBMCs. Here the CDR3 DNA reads TGTGCCAGCAGCACCGACAGGGTGCTCTATGGCTACACCTTC. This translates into CASSTDRVLYGYTF.